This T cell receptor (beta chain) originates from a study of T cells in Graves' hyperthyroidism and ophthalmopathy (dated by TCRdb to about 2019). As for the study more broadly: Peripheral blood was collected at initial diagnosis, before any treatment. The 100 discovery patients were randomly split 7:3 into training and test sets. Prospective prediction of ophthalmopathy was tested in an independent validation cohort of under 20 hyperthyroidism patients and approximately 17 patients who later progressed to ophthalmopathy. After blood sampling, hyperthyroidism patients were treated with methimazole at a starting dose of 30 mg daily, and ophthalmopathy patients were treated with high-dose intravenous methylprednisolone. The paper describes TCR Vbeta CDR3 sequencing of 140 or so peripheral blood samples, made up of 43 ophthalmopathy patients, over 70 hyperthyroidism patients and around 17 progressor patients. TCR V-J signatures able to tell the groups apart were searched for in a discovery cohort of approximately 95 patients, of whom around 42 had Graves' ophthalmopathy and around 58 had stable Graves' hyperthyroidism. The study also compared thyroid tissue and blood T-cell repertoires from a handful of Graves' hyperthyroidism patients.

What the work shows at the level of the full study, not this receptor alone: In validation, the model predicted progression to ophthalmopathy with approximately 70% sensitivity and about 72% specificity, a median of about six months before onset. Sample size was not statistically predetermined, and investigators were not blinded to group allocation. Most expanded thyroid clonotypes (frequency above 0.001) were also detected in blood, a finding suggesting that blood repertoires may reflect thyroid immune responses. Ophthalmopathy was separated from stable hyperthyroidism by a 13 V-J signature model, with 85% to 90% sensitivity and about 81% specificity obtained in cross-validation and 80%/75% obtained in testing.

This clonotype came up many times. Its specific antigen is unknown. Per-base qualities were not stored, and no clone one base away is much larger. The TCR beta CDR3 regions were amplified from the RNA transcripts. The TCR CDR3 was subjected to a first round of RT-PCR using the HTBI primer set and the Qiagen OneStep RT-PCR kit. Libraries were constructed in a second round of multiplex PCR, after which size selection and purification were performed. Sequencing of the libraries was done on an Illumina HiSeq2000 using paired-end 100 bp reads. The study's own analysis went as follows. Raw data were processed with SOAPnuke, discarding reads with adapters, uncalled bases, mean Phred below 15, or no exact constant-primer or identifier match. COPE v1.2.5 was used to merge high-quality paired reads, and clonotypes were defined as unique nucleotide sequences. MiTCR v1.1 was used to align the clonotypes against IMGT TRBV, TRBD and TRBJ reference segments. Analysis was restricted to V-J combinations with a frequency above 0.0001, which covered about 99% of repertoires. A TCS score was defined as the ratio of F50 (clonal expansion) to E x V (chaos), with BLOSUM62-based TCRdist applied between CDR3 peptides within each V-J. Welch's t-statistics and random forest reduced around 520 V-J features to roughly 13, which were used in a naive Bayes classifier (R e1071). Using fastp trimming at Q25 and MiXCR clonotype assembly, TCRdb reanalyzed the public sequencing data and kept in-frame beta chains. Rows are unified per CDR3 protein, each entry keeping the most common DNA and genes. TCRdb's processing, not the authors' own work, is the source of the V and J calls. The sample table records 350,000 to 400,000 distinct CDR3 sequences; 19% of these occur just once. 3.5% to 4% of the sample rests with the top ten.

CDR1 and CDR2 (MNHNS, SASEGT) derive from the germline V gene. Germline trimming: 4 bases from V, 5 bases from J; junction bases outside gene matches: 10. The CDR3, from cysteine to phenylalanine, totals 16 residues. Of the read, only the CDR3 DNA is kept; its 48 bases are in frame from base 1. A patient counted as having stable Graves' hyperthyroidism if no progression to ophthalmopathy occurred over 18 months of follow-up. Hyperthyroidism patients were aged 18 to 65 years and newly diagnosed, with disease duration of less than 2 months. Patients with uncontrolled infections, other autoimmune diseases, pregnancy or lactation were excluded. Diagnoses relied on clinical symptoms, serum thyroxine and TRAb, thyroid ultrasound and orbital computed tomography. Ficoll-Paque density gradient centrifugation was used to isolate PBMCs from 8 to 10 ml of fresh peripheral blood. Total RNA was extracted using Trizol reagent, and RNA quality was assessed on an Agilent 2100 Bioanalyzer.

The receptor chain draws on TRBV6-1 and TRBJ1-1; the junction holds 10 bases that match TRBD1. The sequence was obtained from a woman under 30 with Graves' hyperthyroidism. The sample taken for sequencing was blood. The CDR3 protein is CASSAGTGVSRTEAFF. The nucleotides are TGTGCCAGCAGTGCCGGGACAGGGGTGTCTAGGACTGAAGCTTTCTTT.